A single sample is the source of the 22 T cell receptor beta chains below, sequenced in a study of shared clonotypes between healthy human individuals. Libraries were prepared by immunoSEQ multiplex PCR; TCRdb keeps only in-frame clonotypes and omits some of them. The data contain about half a million clones, 81% of them singletons. The sequencing sample was made of PBMCs. Receptor source: a woman in her thirties or forties in good health. Some clones in this sample may be carry-over from other donors' samples.

Concerning this clone itself: In the same sample, other DNA sequences code for this CDR3. This sequence joins TRBV5-1 and TRBJ2-7; no reliable D call. Looked up from germline, CDR1 is SGHRS and CDR2 is YFSETQ. V was pared by 7 bases and J by 0 bases, with 14 bases between. The CDR3 spans 14 residues. In DNA, the CDR3 is TGCGCCAGCTCCCTTGATACCTCCTCCTACGAGCAGTACTTC. Translated, it gives CASSLDTSSYEQYF.

The chain joins TRBV14 to TRBJ1-2; TRBD1 matches 8 bases. V shed 4 bases, J shed 6 bases, and the junction held 7 bases outside the gene matches. This CDR3 is built from 14 residues. CDR1 SGHDN and CDR2 FVKESK come from the germline V gene. DNA for the CDR3: TGTGCCAGCAGCCGGACAGGGAGTATTAATGGCTACACCTTC. It yields the protein CASSRTGSINGYTF.

This chain uses TRBV18 with TRBJ2-7; D gene uncertain. The CDR3 spans 11 residues. V was trimmed by 3 bases and J by 7 bases, leaving 7 bases between them. Germline CDR1 and CDR2: KGHSH and LQKENI. This CDR3 is CASSPGREQYF. The CDR3 coding sequence is TGTGCCAGCTCACCCGGCCGGGAGCAGTACTTC.

The gene calls are TRBV19 and TRBJ2-5; 7 bases are shared with TRBD1. V was clipped by 6 bases and J by 4 bases; unmatched bases: 5. Germline CDR1 is LNHDA and CDR2 is SQIVND (reference sequence). The CDR3 runs 13 residues. This CDR3 reads CASRGRGSETQYF. The CDR3 nucleotides are TGTGCCAGTAGGGGCAGGGGGTCAGAGACCCAGTACTTC.

The CDR3 loop reads CASSQAFSGNSYNEQFF. The DNA for the CDR3 is TGCGCCAGCAGCCAGGCCTTTAGCGGGAACTCCTACAATGAGCAGTTCTTC. V and J are TRBV4-1 and TRBJ2-1, with 8 nucleotides matching TRBD2. CDR3 size: 17 residues. In germline, CDR1 is MGHRA, CDR2 YSYEKL. The junction had 7 bases not matched to a gene; V was cut back by 3 bases and J by 0 bases.

This chain connects TRBV29-1 to TRBJ2-1, with D perhaps being TRBD1 or TRBD2 (5 bases each). The ends were cut back, 7 bases at V and 0 bases at J, with 13 bases in the middle. CDR1 is SQVTM, CDR2 ANQGSEA, per germline. CDR3 size: 14 residues. The CDR3 protein is CSGGRGFSYNEQFF. DNA for the CDR3: TGCAGCGGGGGACGTGGTTTCTCCTACAATGAGCAGTTCTTC.

This clone appeared once. This rearrangement joins TRBV6-1 to TRBJ1-4; 8 positions agree with TRBD1. This CDR3 is 14 amino acids long. Trimming removed 5 bases from V and 7 bases from J; junction bases left unmatched: 6. Germline lookup yields CDR1 MNHNS and CDR2 SASEGT. CDR3 nucleotide sequence: TGTGCCAGCAGTCCGACAGGGGTCCGTGAAAAACTGTTTTTT. Encoded protein: CASSPTGVREKLFF.

The V gene is TRBV14, the J gene TRBJ1-1; D ambiguous. Germline values: CDR1 SGHDN, CDR2 FVKESK. Between the trimmed V and J ends, which lost 4 bases and 4 bases, there was a span of 13 bases. The CDR3 consists of 14 residues. CDR3 loop: CASSRVLGTTEAFF. CDR3 nucleotide sequence: TGTGCCAGCAGCCGGGTCCTCGGTACCACTGAAGCTTTCTTT.

Points on this clone: This probably arose from a read error, given a far larger clone one base away. Additional DNA sequences in this sample encode the identical CDR3. The chain has TRBV4-2 and TRBJ2-6; D gene uncertain. Germline V gene lookup returns CDR1 LGHNA and CDR2 YNFKEQ. CDR3 length: 15 amino acids. CDR3 residues: CASSQDRLQSNVLTF. The CDR3 DNA is TGTGCCAGCAGCCAAGACCGACTCCAATCCAACGTCCTAACTTTC.

The rearrangement links TRBV6-5 to TRBJ1-3; no definite D call. The CDR3 extends over 15 amino acids. Trimming removed 6 bases at V and 0 bases at J, with 12 bases between. The V gene's germline CDR1 is MNHEY and CDR2 SVGAGI. CDR3 in DNA: TGTGCCAGCAGGACCGACGGGGACTCTGGAAACACCATATATTTT. It codes for CASRTDGDSGNTIYF.

The J gene is TRBJ1-5, the V gene TRBV2; unclear D gene. This CDR3 is 14 amino acids long. CDR1 and CDR2 from the germline V gene are SNHLY and FYNNEI. V dropped 4 bases and J dropped 4 bases, with 11 bases sitting between them. The CDR3 loop is CASSVGPLNQPQHF. The CDR3 bases are TGTGCCAGCAGTGTAGGGCCTCTAAATCAGCCCCAGCATTTT.

This clone turned up a few times. The CDR3 reads CAYGRGYSEKLFF. The DNA of the CDR3 is TGTGCCTACGGACGGGGGTATAGTGAAAAACTGTTTTTT. The rearrangement links TRBV30 to TRBJ1-4; a weak D match, TRBD1 (5 bases). V lost 7 bases to trimming and J lost 7 bases, with 16 bases between them. In germline, CDR1 is GTSNPN, CDR2 SVGIG (reference sequence). This CDR3 has 13 residues.

The chain uses TRBV28 and TRBJ1-2, with D possibly being TRBD1 (5 bases). Trimming took 7 bases from V and 8 from J, leaving 20 bases between them. This CDR3 has 14 residues. Per germline, CDR1 MDHEN and CDR2 SYDVKM. The DNA of the CDR3 is TGTGCCAGCACCTGGCAGGCGGGGGTGGGCGGCTACACCTTC. It is translated as CASTWQAGVGGYTF.

In its sample, this clone is medium-sized. The sample contains more than one DNA sequence encoding this CDR3. The CDR3 sequence: CAWTRQKDSEAFF. The CDR3 nucleotides are TGTGCCTGGACCAGGCAGAAGGACAGTGAAGCTTTCTTT. The chain couples TRBV30 to TRBJ1-1, with a tentative D call TRBD1 (6 bases). The CDR3 totals 13 residues. V dropped 4 bases and J dropped 7 bases, with 16 bases sitting between them. Germline-derived CDR1 and CDR2 are GTSNPN and SVGIG (reference sequence).

About this clone: One base separates it from a far larger clone, so it is likely a read error. The chain uses TRBV5-6 and TRBJ1-5, with 9 positions matching TRBD1. The CDR3 covers 15 residues. Germline CDR1 and CDR2: SGHDT and YYEEEE. The CDR3 DNA is TGTGCCAGCAGCTCGGGACAGGGTGGCAATCAGCCCCGGCATTTT. Encoded protein: CASSSGQGGNQPRHF. Looking up the rest from reference TRBV5-6 and TRBJ1-5 gives the full variable domain: DAGVTQSPTHLIKTRGQQVTLRCSPKSGHDTVSWYQQALGQGPQFIFQYYEEEERQRGNFPDRFSGHQFPNYSSELNVNALLLGDSALYLCASSSGQGGNQPRHFGDGTRLSIL.

The chain couples TRBV28 to TRBJ2-5, with 8 bases identical to TRBD2. The CDR3 totals 16 residues. Per germline, CDR1 MDHEN and CDR2 SYDVKM. The V gene end was trimmed by 3 bases and the J gene end by 2 bases; junction bases not matched to a gene: 8. Here the CDR3 reads CASSLVAGGTQETQYF. CDR3 nucleotide sequence: TGTGCCAGCAGTTTGGTGGCGGGAGGAACTCAAGAGACCCAGTACTTC.

This chain connects TRBV15 to TRBJ2-3; D may be TRBD2 (6 bases). The CDR3 loop spans 15 amino acids. Trimming cost V 5 bases and J 5 bases, with 17 bases left between them. Germline V gene data show CDR1 as LNHNV and CDR2 as YYDKDF (reference sequence). CDR3 sequence: CATSRTAEAGDTQYF. Here the CDR3 DNA reads TGTGCCACCAGCCGAACAGCAGAAGCGGGAGATACGCAGTATTTT.

V gene TRBV7-2 combines with J gene TRBJ1-2, with D hard to call. This CDR3 region has 14 residues. In germline, CDR1 is SGHTA, CDR2 FQGNSA. V shed 0 bases and J shed 4 bases, with 9 bases lying between them. CDR3 in amino acids: CASSLAGSAYGYTF. The CDR3 DNA follows: TGTGCCAGCAGCTTAGCTGGGAGTGCCTATGGCTACACCTTC.

The CDR3 DNA reads TGTGCCATCAGTGAGTCGGCAGAACAAGAGACCCAGTACTTC. As protein: CAISESAEQETQYF. This chain connects TRBV10-3 to TRBJ2-5; D call uncertain. Germline V gives CDR1 ENHRY, CDR2 SYGVKD. Trimming shortened V by 0 bases and J by 2 bases, and 7 bases separated the two germline ends. CDR3 length equals 14 residues.

To note about this clone: A far larger clone is just one base off, so this is likely a read error. The chain uses TRBV6-1 and TRBJ1-2, with 7 positions matching TRBD1. Germline V gene sequence: CDR1 MNHNS, CDR2 SASEGT. With V trimmed by 2 bases and J by 6 bases, 12 bases remained unmatched. There are 16 residues in the CDR3. CDR3 sequence (DNA): TGTGCCAGCAGTGAAATTCATGGAGGGGGCGTCAATGGCTACACCTTC. It codes for CASSEIHGGGVNGYTF.

For this clone: This is likely an artifact of a read error, given a far larger clone one base away. The chain recombines TRBV19 with TRBJ2-5; no reliable D call. The closer fit of TRBJ2-7 to the DNA end suggests the J call may be wrong. CDR3 length: 14 amino acids. In germline, CDR1 is LNHDA, CDR2 SQIVND (reference sequence). DNA for the CDR3: TGTGCCAGTAGTACAAGCATAGGAGCCTACGAGCAGTACTTC. Its translation is CASSTSIGAYEQYF.

The chain recombines TRBV14 with TRBJ2-1; TRBD2 aligns across 11 bases. The CDR3 runs 17 residues. The trim removed 5 bases at V and 2 bases at J, leaving 8 bases unmatched. Germline lookup yields CDR1 SGHDN and CDR2 FVKESK. CDR3 loop: CASSFRLAGTTYNEQFF. The CDR3 bases are TGTGCCAGCAGCTTTCGACTAGCGGGAACCACCTACAATGAGCAGTTCTTC. The full variable domain, its missing parts supplied by reference TRBV14 and TRBJ2-1, is EAGVTQFPSHSVIEKGQTVTLRCDPISGHDNLYWYRRVMGKEIKFLLHFVKESKQDESGMPNNRFLAERTGGTYSTLKVQPAELEDSGVYFCASSFRLAGTTYNEQFFGPGTRLTVL.